Shown below are 20 T cell receptor beta chains from a single sample sequenced in a study of blood T cells in healthy people across ages. Alongside a J-beta primer mix, a sample-barcoded 5' primer served in a second PCR lasting about 6 to 11 cycles. TCRdb ran MiXCR on the 5' RACE reads and lists one entry per CDR3 protein. Seen here are over 1,300,000 distinct CDR3 sequences, 45% to 70% observed once, and the top ten hold about 6.7%. The sequencing input was blood. These receptors were collected from a man between 18 and 29 years old in good health.

The DNA for the CDR3 is TGTGCCAGCAGCCGCGGACTAGCGGTAACAGATACGCAGTATTTT. Protein sequence: CASSRGLAVTDTQYF. V is TRBV6-2 or TRBV6-3 and J is TRBJ2-3, with TRBD2 matching over 10 bases. V was clipped by 6 bases and J by 3 bases; unmatched bases: 6. This CDR3 contains 15 residues. CDR1 MNHEY and CDR2 SVGEGT come from the germline V gene.

The rearrangement joins TRBV2 to TRBJ2-3; TRBD2 matches at 8 bases. The CDR3 loop spans 15 amino acids. Germline assignment: CDR1 SNHLY and CDR2 FYNNEI. V lost 4 bases, J lost 7 bases, and 10 bases stayed unmatched. This CDR3 reads CASSGVAGSAHTQYF. DNA of the CDR3: TGTGCCAGCAGTGGGGTAGCGGGGTCTGCGCATACGCAGTATTTT.

This clonotype was seen more than once but under ten times. V usage is TRBV10-3 and J usage is TRBJ2-7, with 8 bases that match TRBD1. Unmatched junction bases numbered 3, after V lost 7 bases and J lost 1 base. CDR1 and CDR2 (germline): ENHRY, SYGVKD. This CDR3 is built from 13 residues. CDR3 in amino acids: CAIIGQGSYEQYF. The CDR3 DNA sequence: TGTGCCATCATCGGACAGGGATCCTACGAGCAGTACTTC.

The count of this clonotype is one. The chain joins TRBV6-2 or TRBV6-3 to TRBJ1-5; TRBD1 agrees at 7 bases. The V gene's germline CDR1 is MNHEY and CDR2 SVGEGT. This CDR3 comprises 15 residues. V lost 7 bases and J lost 3; bases outside the gene matches: 9. CDR3 DNA sequence: TGTGCCAGCAACAAAGGGACAGCCTTCAATCAGCCCCAGCATTTT. Its protein product is CASNKGTAFNQPQHF.

CDR3 in amino acids: CASSQPTSGRPYEQYF. Written as DNA, the CDR3 is TGCGCCAGCAGCCAGCCGACTAGCGGGAGACCCTACGAGCAGTACTTC. The J gene is TRBJ2-7, the V gene TRBV4-1; 12 bases line up with TRBD2. Germline CDR1 MGHRA, CDR2 YSYEKL. The junction had 5 bases not matched to a gene; V was cut back by 3 bases and J by 2 bases. The CDR3 contains 16 residues.

The CDR3 protein is CASSPLQGRCEQYF. As DNA, the CDR3 is TGCGCCAGCAGTCCCCTTCAGGGGCGCTGCGAGCAGTACTTC. The chain recombines TRBV10-1 with TRBJ2-4, with TRBD1 as a possible D gene (6 bases). The DNA end favors TRBJ2-7, so the J call may be wrong. Germline lookup yields CDR1 WNHNN and CDR2 SYGVQD (reference sequence). CDR3 length equals 14 residues.

This chain connects TRBV28 to TRBJ2-4; D remains unclear. The germline CDR1 and CDR2 sequences are MDHEN and SYDVKM. The ends were cut back, 3 bases at V and 6 bases at J, with 12 bases in the middle. This CDR3 has 14 amino acids. The CDR3 region is CASSFNSPGNIQYF. As DNA, the CDR3 is TGTGCCAGCAGTTTCAACAGCCCAGGAAACATTCAGTACTTC.

This chain joins TRBV4-1 and TRBJ1-4; a possible D gene is TRBD1 (6 bases). Germline V gene data show CDR1 as MGHRA and CDR2 as YSYEKL. The CDR3 is made up of 15 amino acids. V was clipped by 1 base and J by 3 bases, with 9 bases between them. The DNA of the CDR3 is TGCGCCAGCAGCCAAGTGGCAGGGGCTAATGAAAAACTGTTTTTT. The encoded protein is CASSQVAGANEKLFF.

This clonotype was observed a few times. This chain uses TRBV29-1 with TRBJ2-1; the D gene is possibly TRBD1 (6 bases). The V gene lost 8 bases and the J gene lost 0 bases, with 11 bases spanning the gap. The CDR3 length is 13 residues. Germline CDR1 and CDR2: SQVTM and ANQGSEA. The CDR3 DNA reads TGCAGCCTCCCCAGGGGCTCCTACAATGAGCAGTTCTTC. Protein product: CSLPRGSYNEQFF.

The chain combines TRBV2 with TRBJ2-5; 8 bases are shared with TRBD1. Germline loops: CDR1 SNHLY, CDR2 FYNNEI. Trimming removed 6 bases from V and 4 bases from J; junction bases left unmatched: 10. CDR3 length equals 15 residues. The CDR3 DNA follows: TGTGCCAGCAGACGACAGGGGTTTGATCGAGAGACCCAGTACTTC. It translates to CASRRQGFDRETQYF.

The rearrangement uses TRBV28 and TRBJ2-5; D uncertain. The germline CDR1 and CDR2 sequences are MDHEN and SYDVKM. The CDR3 length is 15 residues. The V gene lost 3 bases and the J gene lost 2 bases, with 13 bases spanning the gap. CDR3 sequence reads: CASSFGRVWQETQYF. As DNA, the CDR3 is TGTGCCAGCAGTTTTGGTCGTGTGTGGCAAGAGACCCAGTACTTC. The whole variable domain, filled in from reference TRBV28 and TRBJ2-5, reads DVKVTQSSRYLVKRTGEKVFLECVQDMDHENMFWYRQDPGLGLRLIYFSYDVKMKEKGDIPEGYSVSREKKERFSLILESASTNQTSMYLCASSFGRVWQETQYFGPGTRLLVL.

This clonotype was picked up a small number of times. J is TRBJ2-7 and V is TRBV29-1; D is ambiguous. Germline assignment: CDR1 SQVTM and CDR2 ANQGSEA. Trimming removed 3 bases at V and 4 bases at J, with 10 bases between. The CDR3 totals 12 residues. CDR3 residues: CSVEVKVYEQYF. The CDR3 DNA reads as TGCAGCGTTGAGGTCAAGGTTTACGAGCAGTACTTC.

V and J are TRBV9 and TRBJ2-6, with D unresolved. Trimming removed 0 bases at V and 2 bases at J, with 9 bases between. The CDR3 runs 16 residues. The V gene's germline CDR1 is SGDLS and CDR2 YYNGEE. For the CDR3, the DNA is TGTGCCAGCAGCGTAGCTGTGGGAACTGGGGCCAACGTCCTGACTTTC. Translation: CASSVAVGTGANVLTF.

V is TRBV11-3 and J is TRBJ2-2, with 7 bases fitting TRBD1. Germline lookup yields CDR1 SGHNT and CDR2 YENEEA. The CDR3 contains 16 residues. The J segment lost 4 bases and the V segment lost 2 bases, leaving 7 bases of the junction unmatched. The CDR3 here is CASSLRQGSSTGELFF. CDR3 DNA sequence: TGTGCCAGCAGCTTACGACAGGGCAGCAGCACCGGGGAGCTGTTTTTT.

The V and J genes are TRBV15 and TRBJ2-1; D remains unclear. TRBJ2-7 matches the DNA end more closely, so the J call is doubtful. Germline CDR1 LNHNV, CDR2 YYDKDF (reference sequence). There are 14 residues in the CDR3. The CDR3 protein is CATGARSSYNEQYF. For the CDR3, the DNA is TGTGCCACCGGAGCCCGGAGCTCCTACAATGAGCAGTACTTC.

The table lists this clonotype with a count of one. The chain joins TRBV27 to TRBJ2-7; D may be TRBD1 (5 bases). CDR3 length: 14 residues. Between the trimmed V and J ends, which lost 7 bases and 7 bases, there was a span of 20 bases. Germline V gene lookup returns CDR1 MNHEY and CDR2 SMNVEV (reference sequence). In DNA, the CDR3 is TGTGCCAGCACCCCTAGGGGCCGTTACAATGAGCAGTACTTC. Its protein product is CASTPRGRYNEQYF.

In this sample, this clonotype turned up once. The chain couples TRBV27 to TRBJ2-7; a weak D match, TRBD2 (6 bases). The CDR3 spans 15 residues. CDR1 is MNHEY and CDR2 is SMNVEV in the germline V gene (reference sequence). The ends were cut back, 1 base at V and 2 bases at J, with 12 bases in the middle. The CDR3 is CASSLFAGTAYEQYF. The CDR3 DNA reads TGTGCCAGCAGTTTATTCGCGGGGACTGCCTACGAGCAGTACTTC.

The rearrangement joins TRBV27 to TRBJ1-2; possible D gene TRBD1, 6 bases. Trimming took 6 bases from V and 3 from J, leaving 17 bases between them. Germline values: CDR1 MNHEY, CDR2 SMNVEV (reference sequence). This CDR3 is built from 15 residues. The CDR3 spells CASSPVGGEYYGYTF. The CDR3 nucleotides read TGTGCCAGCAGCCCCGTGGGGGGCGAGTACTATGGCTACACCTTC.

The V and J genes are TRBV6-5 and TRBJ2-3, with 9 bases matching TRBD2. Germline trimming cut 4 bases from V and 4 bases from J; bases unmatched to any gene: 9. CDR1 and CDR2 from the germline V gene are MNHEY and SVGAGI. CDR3 length: 16 residues. CDR3 bases: TGTGCCAGCAGTTCCTTAGCGGGGGAGGGGGCAGATACGCAGTATTTT. Its protein is CASSSLAGEGADTQYF.

CDR3 in DNA: TGTGCCAGCAGCCCGTACCAGGGGTACACTGAAGCTTTCTTT. Its protein is CASSPYQGYTEAFF. V and J are TRBV12-3 or TRBV12-4 and TRBJ1-1; D may be TRBD1 (6 bases). Trimming pared 6 bases from V and 3 bases from J, leaving 14 bases between. This CDR3 comprises 14 residues.